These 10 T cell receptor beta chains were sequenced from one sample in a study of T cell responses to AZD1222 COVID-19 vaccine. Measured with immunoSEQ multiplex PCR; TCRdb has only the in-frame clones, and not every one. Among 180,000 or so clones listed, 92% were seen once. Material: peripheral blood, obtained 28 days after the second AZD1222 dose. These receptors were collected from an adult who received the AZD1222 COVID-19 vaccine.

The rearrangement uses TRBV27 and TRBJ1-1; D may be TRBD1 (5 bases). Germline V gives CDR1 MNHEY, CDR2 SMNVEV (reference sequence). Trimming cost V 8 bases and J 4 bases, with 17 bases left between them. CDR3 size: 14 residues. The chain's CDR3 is CASHDWQGGTEAFF. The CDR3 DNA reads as TGTGCCAGCCATGATTGGCAGGGAGGCACTGAAGCTTTCTTT.

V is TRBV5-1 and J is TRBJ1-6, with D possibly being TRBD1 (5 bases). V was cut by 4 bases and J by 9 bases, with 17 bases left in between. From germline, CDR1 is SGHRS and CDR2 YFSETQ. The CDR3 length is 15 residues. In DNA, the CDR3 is TGCGCCAGCAGCACCTTCGACTCGGGGGTTTCACCCCTCCACTTT. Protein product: CASSTFDSGVSPLHF. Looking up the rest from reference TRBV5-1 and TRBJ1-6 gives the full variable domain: KAGVTQTPRYLIKTRGQQVTLSCSPISGHRSVSWYQQTPGQGLQFLFEYFSETQRNKGNFPGRFSGRQFSNSRSEMNVSTLELGDSALYLCASSTFDSGVSPLHFGNGTRLTVT.

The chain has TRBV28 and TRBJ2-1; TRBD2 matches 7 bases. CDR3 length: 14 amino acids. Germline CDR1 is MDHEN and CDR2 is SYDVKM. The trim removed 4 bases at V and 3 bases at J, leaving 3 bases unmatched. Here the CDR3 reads CASSWWGGYNEQFF. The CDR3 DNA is TGTGCCAGCAGTTGGTGGGGGGGCTACAATGAGCAGTTCTTC.

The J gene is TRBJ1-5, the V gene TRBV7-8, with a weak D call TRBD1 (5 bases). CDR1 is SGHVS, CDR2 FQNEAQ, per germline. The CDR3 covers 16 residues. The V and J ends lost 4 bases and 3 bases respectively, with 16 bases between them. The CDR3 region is CASSSPGGGSNQPQHF. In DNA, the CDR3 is TGTGCCAGCAGCTCCCCTGGGGGGGGTTCCAATCAGCCCCAGCATTTT.

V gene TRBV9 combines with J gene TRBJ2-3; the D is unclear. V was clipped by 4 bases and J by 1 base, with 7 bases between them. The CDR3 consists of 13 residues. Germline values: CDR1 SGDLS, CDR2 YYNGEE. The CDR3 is CASSREGTDTQYF. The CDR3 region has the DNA TGTGCCAGCAGCCGAGAAGGCACAGATACGCAGTATTTT.

DNA for the CDR3: TGCGCCAGCAGCCTCGGGCGGGGATCCAATGAGCAGTTCTTC. Translating it yields CASSLGRGSNEQFF. This sequence joins TRBV4-3 and TRBJ2-1; possibly TRBD2 for D (6 bases). Trimming removed 4 bases from V and 6 bases from J, with 13 bases in between. CDR1 is LGHNA and CDR2 is YSLEER in the germline V gene. This CDR3 region has 14 residues.

The CDR3 DNA is TGTGCCAGCAGTGAAGGGCGGCTCTACGAGCAGTACTTC. Translated, it gives CASSEGRLYEQYF. The chain carries TRBV2 and TRBJ2-7; no clear D gene. The CDR3 extends over 13 amino acids. Germline CDR1 SNHLY, CDR2 FYNNEI. Trimming left V 1 base short and J 3 bases short, with 7 bases between.

This CDR3 is CASSPRQVVKTQYF. CDR3 coding DNA: TGTGCCAGTAGTCCGAGACAGGTGGTGAAGACCCAGTACTTC. This chain uses TRBV19 with TRBJ2-5; D might be TRBD1 (6 bases). V lost 5 bases and J lost 6, with 16 bases in between. This CDR3 contains 14 residues. In germline, CDR1 is LNHDA, CDR2 SQIVND (reference sequence).

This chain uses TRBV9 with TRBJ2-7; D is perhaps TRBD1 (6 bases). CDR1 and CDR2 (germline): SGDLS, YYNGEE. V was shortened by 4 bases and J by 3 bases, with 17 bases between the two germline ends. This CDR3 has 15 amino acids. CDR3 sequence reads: CASSPSQGVDYEQYF. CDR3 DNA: TGTGCCAGCAGCCCCTCACAGGGAGTGGACTACGAGCAGTACTTC. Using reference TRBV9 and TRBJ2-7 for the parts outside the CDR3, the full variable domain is DSGVTQTPKHLITATGQRVTLRCSPRSGDLSVYWYQQSLDQGLQFLIQYYNGEERAKGNILERFSAQQFPDLHSELNLSSLELGDSALYFCASSPSQGVDYEQYFGPGTRLTVT.

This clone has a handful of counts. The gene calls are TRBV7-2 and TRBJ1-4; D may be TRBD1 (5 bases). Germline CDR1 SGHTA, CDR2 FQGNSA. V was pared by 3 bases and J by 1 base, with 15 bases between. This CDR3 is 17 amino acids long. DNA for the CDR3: TGTGCCAGCAGCTTGCCGATAGGGGAGAGAACTAATGAAAAACTGTTTTTT. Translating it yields CASSLPIGERTNEKLFF. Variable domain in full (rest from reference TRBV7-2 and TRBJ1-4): GAGVSQSPSNKVTEKGKDVELRCDPISGHTALYWYRQSLGQGLEFLIYFQGNSAPDKSGLPSDRFSAERTGGSVSTLTIQRTQQEDSAVYLCASSLPIGERTNEKLFFGSGTQLSVL.